One sample yielded the 20 T cell receptor beta chains listed below, sequenced in a study of cytomegalovirus exposure and HLA in healthy donors. Primers for the PCR totalled 60 Vbeta and 13 Jbeta. Profiled with immunoSEQ multiplex PCR; TCRdb holds only in-frame clones, not every one. The sample lists 200,000 to 250,000 clones; 82% were seen once. The sequenced sample was PBMCs. The receptors here all came from a woman aged 40 to 50 in good health and CMV-seropositive.

The chain combines TRBV10-3 with TRBJ2-1; TRBD2 aligns across 7 bases. Germline CDR1 is ENHRY and CDR2 is SYGVKD. CDR3 length: 15 amino acids. The junction had 8 bases not matched to a gene; V was cut back by 7 bases and J by 2 bases. In DNA form, the CDR3 reads TGTGCCATCACTGGATCGGGAGGCCCCTACAATGAGCAGTTCTTC. It translates to CAITGSGGPYNEQFF.

V is TRBV10-3 and J is TRBJ2-3; tentative D call: TRBD2 (5 bases). Trimming removed 7 bases at V and 3 bases at J, with 14 bases between. CDR3 length equals 14 residues. In germline, CDR1 is ENHRY, CDR2 SYGVKD. For the CDR3, the DNA is TGTGCCATCACCGGAGGTGAGGGTACAGATACGCAGTATTTT. It codes for CAITGGEGTDTQYF.

This clone occurred once. This chain uses TRBV7-3 with TRBJ1-2; 9 bases match TRBD1. The J segment lost 3 bases and the V segment lost 4 bases, leaving 6 bases of the junction unmatched. Germline lookup yields CDR1 SGHTA and CDR2 FQGTGA. The CDR3 consists of 15 residues. The CDR3 region is CASSSGQGRDYGYTF. DNA for the CDR3: TGTGCCAGCAGCTCCGGACAGGGGAGAGACTATGGCTACACCTTC.

The V gene is TRBV19, the J gene TRBJ1-1; D uncertain. Germline CDR1 is LNHDA and CDR2 is SQIVND (reference sequence). The CDR3 length is 15 residues. Between the trimmed V and J ends, which lost 7 bases and 4 bases, there was a span of 19 bases. The CDR3 bases are TGTGCCAGTATACGGGGTGTGGATATGAGCACTGAAGCTTTCTTT. This gives the protein CASIRGVDMSTEAFF.

The V gene is TRBV7-2, the J gene TRBJ2-5, with TRBD2 matching over 16 bases. The J call may be in error: the DNA end matches TRBJ2-7 better. The CDR3 loop spans 15 amino acids. Per germline, CDR1 SGHTA and CDR2 FQGNSA. The CDR3 loop is CASSGTSGGAHEQYF. CDR3 coding DNA: TGTGCCAGCAGCGGGACTAGCGGGGGGGCCCACGAGCAGTACTTC.

The chain combines TRBV7-9 with TRBJ1-4; the D gene is possibly TRBD1 (6 bases). The CDR3 is made up of 16 amino acids. CDR1 and CDR2 (germline): SEHNR, FQNEAQ (reference sequence). Trimming took off 7 bases at V and 4 bases at J, with 19 bases between the two ends. CDR3 sequence: CASTASPGHLNEKLFF. Here the CDR3 DNA reads TGTGCCAGCACCGCGTCTCCGGGACACCTTAATGAAAAACTGTTTTTT. Drawing the rest from reference TRBV7-9 and TRBJ1-4, the complete variable domain is DTGVSQNPRHKITKRGQNVTFRCDPISEHNRLYWYRQTLGQGPEFLTYFQNEAQLEKSRLLSDRFSAERPKGSFSTLEIQRTEQGDSAMYLCASTASPGHLNEKLFFGSGTQLSVL.

This chain uses TRBV7-2 with TRBJ1-1; D is unclear. V shed 1 base and J shed 1 base, with 10 bases lying between them. In germline, CDR1 is SGHTA, CDR2 FQGNSA. The CDR3 is 15 residues long. The CDR3 is CASSLDSTSNTEAFF. The CDR3, as DNA: TGTGCCAGCAGCTTAGACAGCACATCGAACACTGAAGCTTTCTTT.

The sample holds a few counts of this clone. The V gene is TRBV15, the J gene TRBJ2-7, with TRBD1 matching 9 bases. Trimming took 0 bases from V and 6 from J; bases not matched to a gene: 3. The CDR3 covers 14 residues. Looked up from germline, CDR1 is LNHNV and CDR2 is YYDKDF (reference sequence). Here the CDR3 reads CATSRETGGAEQYF. CDR3 sequence (DNA): TGTGCCACCAGCAGAGAAACAGGGGGCGCCGAGCAGTACTTC. The whole variable domain, filled in from reference TRBV15 and TRBJ2-7, reads DAMVIQNPRYQVTQFGKPVTLSCSQTLNHNVMYWYQQKSSQAPKLLFHYYDKDFNNEADTPDNFQSRRPNTSFCFLDIRSPGLGDTAMYLCATSRETGGAEQYFGPGTRLTVT.

The V gene is TRBV6-5, the J gene TRBJ1-1; a weak D match, TRBD1 (6 bases). The CDR3 has 14 amino acids. V lost 2 bases and J 2 bases, leaving 9 bases between the germline ends. Germline V lookup: CDR1 MNHEY, CDR2 SVGAGI. The CDR3 here is CASSYGGPNTEAFF. Here the CDR3 DNA reads TGTGCCAGCAGTTACGGGGGCCCCAACACTGAAGCTTTCTTT.

The V call is TRBV4-1, the J call TRBJ2-7; TRBD1 matches 11 bases. CDR3 length: 14 amino acids. V lost 4 bases to trimming and J lost 5 bases; unmatched junction nucleotides: 4. In germline, CDR1 is MGHRA, CDR2 YSYEKL. The CDR3 loop reads CASSRDRGWDEQYF. CDR3 coding DNA: TGCGCCAGCAGCCGGGACAGGGGGTGGGACGAGCAGTACTTC.

This clone was counted a single time. The rearrangement links TRBV9 to TRBJ1-1; D gene unclear. Germline V gene sequence: CDR1 SGDLS, CDR2 YYNGEE. This CDR3 comprises 14 residues. V was pared by 0 bases and J by 4 bases, with 10 bases between. CDR3 amino acids: CASSVGSRGTEAFF. The CDR3 DNA sequence: TGTGCCAGCAGCGTAGGCTCCCGCGGCACTGAAGCTTTCTTT.

This chain links TRBV5-1 with TRBJ1-6; D is possibly TRBD1 (5 bases). Germline V gene lookup returns CDR1 SGHRS and CDR2 YFSETQ. Trimming left V 1 base short and J 5 bases short, with 13 bases between. The CDR3 consists of 16 residues. CDR3 in DNA: TGCGCCAGCAGCTTGCTGACCCAGGGCAATAATTCACCCCTCCACTTT. Translating gives CASSLLTQGNNSPLHF. The variable domain in full, completed from reference TRBV5-1 and TRBJ1-6, reads KAGVTQTPRYLIKTRGQQVTLSCSPISGHRSVSWYQQTPGQGLQFLFEYFSETQRNKGNFPGRFSGRQFSNSRSEMNVSTLELGDSALYLCASSLLTQGNNSPLHFGNGTRLTVT.

This clone has more than one count but fewer than ten. This rearrangement joins TRBV4-3 to TRBJ1-1, with 7 bases aligning to TRBD1. The CDR3 spans 13 residues. Germline CDR1 and CDR2: LGHNA and YSLEER. The CDR3 nucleotides read TGCGCAAGCGCCAAATACAGGGGTGGTGAAGCTTTCTTT. Translation gives CASAKYRGGEAFF.

This chain joins TRBV13 and TRBJ2-1; 11 nucleotides agree with TRBD2. V shed 5 bases and J 3 bases; nucleotides not matched to a gene: 6. CDR3 length: 16 amino acids. Germline V gives CDR1 PRHDT, CDR2 FYEKMQ (reference sequence). The CDR3 spells CASSIWTSGFYNEQFF. CDR3 bases: TGTGCCAGCAGCATATGGACTAGCGGGTTCTACAATGAGCAGTTCTTC.

V and J are TRBV2 and TRBJ2-7; tentatively, D is TRBD2 (7 bases). V shed 7 bases and J shed 5 bases, with 18 bases lying between them. The length of the CDR3 is 14 residues. In germline, CDR1 is SNHLY, CDR2 FYNNEI. The CDR3 sequence is CASTPVRGGHEQYF. The CDR3 DNA is TGTGCCAGCACCCCGGTGAGGGGGGGCCACGAGCAGTACTTC. Full variable domain (missing parts from reference TRBV2 and TRBJ2-7): EPEVTQTPSHQVTQMGQEVILRCVPISNHLYFYWYRQILGQKVEFLVSFYNNEISEKSEIFDDQFSVERPDGSNFTLKIRSTKLEDSAMYFCASTPVRGGHEQYFGPGTRLTVT.

The chain employs TRBV2 and TRBJ1-3, with a weak D call TRBD1 (5 bases). Germline V gene lookup returns CDR1 SNHLY and CDR2 FYNNEI. The CDR3 length is 15 residues. V gave up 6 bases and J gave up 0 bases, with 12 bases separating them. Here the CDR3 reads CASSATTVSGNTIYF. CDR3 DNA sequence: TGTGCCAGCAGCGCAACGACAGTCTCTGGAAACACCATATATTTT.

This clone has just a few counts. This chain joins TRBV6-5 and TRBJ1-2, with D possibly being TRBD1 (5 bases). Germline CDR1 and CDR2: MNHEY and SVGAGI. The CDR3 contains 13 residues. V shed 5 bases and J shed 1 base, with 8 bases lying between them. Here the CDR3 reads CASSDGHNYGYTF. The CDR3 DNA reads TGTGCCAGCAGTGACGGACATAACTATGGCTACACCTTC.

This sequence joins TRBV29-1 and TRBJ1-1, with D hard to call. Between the trimmed V and J ends, which lost 4 bases and 3 bases, there was a span of 9 bases. CDR1 and CDR2 from the germline V gene are SQVTM and ANQGSEA. This CDR3 comprises 12 residues. The CDR3 nucleotides read TGCAGCGTTGTGAGGGCAGACACTGAAGCTTTCTTT. It specifies CSVVRADTEAFF.

This chain uses TRBV18 with TRBJ2-1; 9 nucleotides line up with TRBD2. CDR3 size: 17 residues. Trimming took 2 bases from V and 0 from J; bases not matched to a gene: 5. Germline values: CDR1 KGHSH, CDR2 LQKENI. CDR3 nucleotide sequence: TGTGCCAGCTCACCATACCTACTAGCGGGCTCCTACAATGAGCAGTTCTTC. Translation: CASSPYLLAGSYNEQFF.

This clone is a singleton in its sample. The chain recombines TRBV19 with TRBJ1-5; D is perhaps TRBD1 (6 bases). The germline V gene encodes CDR1 LNHDA and CDR2 SQIVND (reference sequence). Deletions cut 1 base from V and 4 bases from J, with 11 bases between. This CDR3 spans 15 amino acids. DNA of the CDR3: TGTGCCAGTAGTATAGCCCACAGGGCTAATCAGCCCCAGCATTTT. This encodes CASSIAHRANQPQHF.